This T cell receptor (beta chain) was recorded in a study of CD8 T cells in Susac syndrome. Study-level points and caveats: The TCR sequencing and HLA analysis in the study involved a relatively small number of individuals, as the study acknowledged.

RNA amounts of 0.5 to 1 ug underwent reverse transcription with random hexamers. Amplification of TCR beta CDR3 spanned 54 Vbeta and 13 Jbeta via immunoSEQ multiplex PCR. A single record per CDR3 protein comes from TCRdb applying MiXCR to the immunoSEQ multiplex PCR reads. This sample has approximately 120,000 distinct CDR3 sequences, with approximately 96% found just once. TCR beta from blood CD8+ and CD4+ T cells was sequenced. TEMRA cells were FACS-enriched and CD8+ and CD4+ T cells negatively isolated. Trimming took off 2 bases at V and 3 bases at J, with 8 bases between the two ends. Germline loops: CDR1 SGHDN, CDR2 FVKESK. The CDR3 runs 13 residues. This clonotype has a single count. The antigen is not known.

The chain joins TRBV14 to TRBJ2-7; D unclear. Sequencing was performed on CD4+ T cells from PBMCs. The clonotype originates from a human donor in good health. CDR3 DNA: TGTGCCAGCAGCCAATTTGGGTACTACGAGCAGTACTTC. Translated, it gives CASSQFGYYEQYF.